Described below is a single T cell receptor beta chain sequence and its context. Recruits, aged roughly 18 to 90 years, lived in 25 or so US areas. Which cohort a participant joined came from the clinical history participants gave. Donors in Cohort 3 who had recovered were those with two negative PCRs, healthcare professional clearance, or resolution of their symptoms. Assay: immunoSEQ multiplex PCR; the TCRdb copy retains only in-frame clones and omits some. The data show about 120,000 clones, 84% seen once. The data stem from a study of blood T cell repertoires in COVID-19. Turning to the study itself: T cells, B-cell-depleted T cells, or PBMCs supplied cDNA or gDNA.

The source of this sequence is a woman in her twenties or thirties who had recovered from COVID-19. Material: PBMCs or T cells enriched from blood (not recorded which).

The CDR3 reads CASSIGPGGLAAYNEQFF. The CDR3 DNA follows: TGTGCCAGTAGTATAGGTCCAGGGGGACTAGCGGCCTACAATGAGCAGTTCTTC. This chain joins TRBV19 and TRBJ2-1, with 11 bases fitting TRBD2. Germline CDR1 is LNHDA and CDR2 is SQIVND (reference sequence). The V segment lost 1 base and the J segment 2 bases; nucleotides outside the gene matches: 7. The CDR3 is 18 amino acids. The full variable domain, its missing parts supplied by reference TRBV19 and TRBJ2-1, is DGGITQSPKYLFRKEGQNVTLSCEQNLNHDAMYWYRQDPGQGLRLIYYSQIVNDFQKGDIAEGYSVSREKKESFPLTVTSAQKNPTAFYLCASSIGPGGLAAYNEQFFGPGTRLTVL.